A selection of T cell receptor beta chains follows, all from one sample in a study of cytomegalovirus exposure and HLA in healthy donors. The assay was immunoSEQ multiplex PCR, and TCRdb's table has in-frame clones only and misses some. The data show 180,000 or so clones, approximately 81% seen once. The source material was PBMCs. The source is a woman aged 45 to 65 in good health and CMV-seronegative. Each CDR3 is given with its conserved first and last residue. D genes are given only for firm matches. Clone size is stated in some rows and not others, as once, few, many or a class when expanded.

d_call j_call v_call clone_size cdr3_aa cdr3_nt
TRBD1 TRBJ1-5 TRBV7-2 once CASSLQGARNQPQHF TGTGCCAGCAGCTTACAGGGGGCGCGAAATCAGCCCCAGCATTTT
TRBD2 TRBJ2-7 TRBV6-5 NA CASRMQRAGVYEQYF TGTGCCAGCAGGATGCAGCGAGCGGGAGTTTACGAGCAGTACTTC
TRBD1 TRBJ1-2 TRBV11-2 NA CASSLGSGRGLTF TGTGCCAGCAGCTTAGGCAGCGGCAGGGGGCTGACCTTC
TRBD1 TRBJ2-1 TRBV5-1 NA CASSPGTAFSYNEQFF TGCGCCAGCAGCCCCGGGACAGCATTCTCCTACAATGAGCAGTTCTTC
TRBD1 TRBJ2-2 TRBV30 NA CAWRGTANTGELFF TGTGCCTGGAGGGGGACAGCCAACACCGGGGAGCTGTTTTTT
TRBD2 TRBJ2-3 TRBV5-1 NA CASAFPGGGADTQYF TGCGCCAGCGCCTTCCCGGGGGGGGGCGCAGATACGCAGTATTTT
NA TRBJ1-2 TRBV21-1 NA CYRRGAAYGYTF TGTTACCGTCGGGGAGCGGCCTATGGCTACACCTTC
NA TRBJ1-1 TRBV7-9 NA CSSSSLQTPGWTEAFF TGTTCCAGCAGCTCGCTCCAAACTCCCGGTTGGACTGAAGCTTTCTTT
NA TRBJ1-1 TRBV11-3 NA CASSLGGPMNTEAFF TGTGCCAGCAGTCTCGGAGGGCCTATGAACACTGAAGCTTTCTTT
TRBD1 TRBJ2-1 TRBV15 NA CATSSPQGADNEQFF TGTGCCACCAGCAGCCCACAGGGGGCTGACAATGAGCAGTTCTTC
NA TRBJ2-1 TRBV7-2 NA CASSRPSALGNEQFF TGTGCCAGCAGCCGTCCTAGCGCCCTGGGCAATGAGCAGTTCTTC
TRBD2 TRBJ2-7 TRBV5-1 NA CASSMTSGRAGEQYF TGCGCCAGCAGCATGACTAGCGGGAGGGCCGGGGAGCAGTACTTC
TRBD1 TRBJ1-4 TRBV7-9 NA CASSYTGGLNEKLFF TGTGCCAGCAGCTACACAGGGGGCCTTAATGAAAAACTGTTTTTT
TRBD2 TRBJ2-7 TRBV10-1 NA CASSETRGGLEQYF TGCGCCAGCAGTGAGACCCGGGGAGGGCTCGAGCAGTACTTC
TRBD1 TRBJ1-2 TRBV19 NA CASSLTGAGYTF TGTGCCAGTAGTTTAACAGGGGCTGGCTACACCTTC
TRBD2 TRBJ2-7 TRBV11-2 NA CASSSPRGGGPSYEQYF TGTGCCAGCAGCTCCCCACGGGGGGGAGGGCCGTCCTACGAGCAGTACTTC
TRBD2 TRBJ2-1 TRBV7-8 once CASSLERGAQGQFF TGTGCCAGCAGCTTAGAGCGGGGGGCCCAGGGGCAGTTCTTC
TRBD1 TRBJ1-5 TRBV27 NA CASSFRGVNQPQHF TGTGCCAGCAGTTTCAGGGGGGTTAATCAGCCCCAGCATTTT
NA TRBJ2-7 TRBV25-1 NA CASSAGSYEQYF TGTGCCAGCAGTGCGGGGAGCTACGAGCAGTACTTC
TRBD2 TRBJ2-5 TRBV7-6 NA CASSPWPKGGPGRRETQYF TGTGCCAGCAGCCCATGGCCTAAGGGAGGGCCAGGGCGTCGGGAGACCCAGTACTTC
TRBD1 TRBJ1-2 TRBV5-4 few CASLVGTGDDYGYTF TGTGCCAGCCTGGTTGGGACAGGAGATGACTATGGCTACACCTTC
TRBD1 TRBJ2-6 TRBV15 few CATSRGITGAGSGANVLTF TGTGCCACCAGCAGAGGTATAACAGGGGCCGGCTCTGGGGCCAACGTCCTGACTTTC
NA TRBJ2-7 TRBV6-1 NA CASSEVSTGSYEQYF TGTGCCAGCAGTGAAGTCTCGACGGGTTCCTACGAGCAGTACTTC
TRBD1 TRBJ2-5 TRBV5-6 NA CASSFSGQGTQETQYF TGTGCCAGCAGCTTCTCCGGACAGGGGACACAAGAGACCCAGTACTTC
TRBD2 TRBJ2-1 TRBV11-2 NA CASSRGLAGEGGNEQFF TGTGCCAGCAGCAGAGGACTAGCGGGAGAGGGGGGCAATGAGCAGTTCTTC
NA TRBJ1-1 TRBV7-9 NA CSSSHARIEAFF TGTTCCAGCAGCCACGCTAGGATTGAAGCTTTCTTT
TRBD1 TRBJ1-5 TRBV6-1 NA CASSEAGQGGHWAQHF TGTGCCAGCAGTGAAGCGGGACAGGGGGGTCATTGGGCCCAGCATTTT
NA TRBJ1-1 TRBV12-5 NA CASGLSQGVNTEAFF TGTGCTAGTGGTTTGTCTCAGGGTGTAAATACTGAAGCTTTCTTT
NA TRBJ1-4 TRBV5-1 NA CASSFNRENEKLFF TGCGCCAGCAGCTTCAACAGAGAAAATGAAAAACTGTTTTTT
TRBD1 TRBJ2-3 TRBV7-2 NA CASSNDRVDTQYF TGTGCCAGCAGCAACGACAGGGTCGATACGCAGTATTTT
NA TRBJ1-4 TRBV21-1 few CASSKDLGYVSREKLFF TGTGCCAGCAGCAAAGACCTTGGGTACGTATCTAGGGAAAAACTGTTTTTT
NA TRBJ2-7 TRBV7-9 NA CSSSLVQGISEQYF TGTTCCAGCAGCTTAGTACAGGGAATTAGCGAGCAGTACTTC
TRBD1 TRBJ1-1 TRBV10-2 NA CASSEASGTGGNEAFF TGCGCCAGCAGTGAGGCCTCTGGGACAGGGGGCAATGAAGCTTTCTTT